This T cell receptor beta chain was captured in a study of T cells in Graves' hyperthyroidism and ophthalmopathy. Study-wide results and limits: Through a model of 13 V-J features, ophthalmopathy was separated from stable hyperthyroidism.

Out of over 7.5 ml of fresh peripheral blood came the PBMCs. This clonotype was found a few times. The antigen is unknown. The CDR3 spans 15 residues. Between the trimmed V and J ends, which lost 5 bases and 3 bases, there was a span of 16 bases. From germline, CDR1 is SGHTA and CDR2 FQGNSA. The CDR3 regions of TCR beta were amplified from RNA transcripts. With the HTBI primer set, the TCR CDR3 went through a first round of RT-PCR. TCRdb processed the multiplex PCR reads anew with MiXCR; each CDR3 protein has one entry. The sample holds some 570,000 distinct CDR3 sequences, about 14% seen once. The sequenced material came from blood. The source is a woman younger than 30 with Graves' ophthalmopathy. The rearrangement uses TRBV7-2 and TRBJ1-1; possibly TRBD1 for D (6 bases). CDR3 loop: CASSQPAGGDTEAFF. The CDR3 region has the DNA TGTGCCAGCAGCCAGCCAGCGGGGGGCGACACTGAAGCTTTCTTT. Looking up the rest from reference TRBV7-2 and TRBJ1-1 gives the full variable domain: GAGVSQSPSNKVTEKGKDVELRCDPISGHTALYWYRQSLGQGLEFLIYFQGNSAPDKSGLPSDRFSAERTGGSVSTLTIQRTQQEDSAVYLCASSQPAGGDTEAFFGQGTRLTVV.